Each of the 27 T cell receptor beta chains below was sequenced from the same sample in a study of T cell repertoires in cytomegalovirus infection. TCRdb reprocessed the reads with MiXCR, giving one entry per CDR3 protein. The table includes about 740,000 distinct CDR3 sequences, approximately 40% detected once. Sequences were obtained from PBMCs. These receptors were collected from a human donor in good health (CMV status not recorded). Some clones in this sample may be carry-over from other donors' samples.

The V call is TRBV6-1, the J call TRBJ2-3; 7 nucleotides agree with TRBD1. Losses at the gene ends were 5 bases for V and 5 bases for J; bases not matched to a gene: 7. Per germline, CDR1 MNHNS and CDR2 SASEGT. This CDR3 has 14 amino acids. The CDR3 spells CASSRDRVQDTQYF. The CDR3 DNA reads TGTGCCAGCAGTCGAGACAGGGTCCAAGATACGCAGTATTTT.

The chain uses TRBV19 and TRBJ1-6, with 7 bases aligning to TRBD1. This CDR3 region has 15 residues. Germline CDR1 LNHDA, CDR2 SQIVND (reference sequence). With V trimmed by 5 bases and J by 6 bases, 7 bases remained unmatched. Here the CDR3 DNA reads TGTGCCAGTAGTTCCGCCGGGACAGTTAATTCACCCCTCCACTTT. Translation gives CASSSAGTVNSPLHF.

The V gene is TRBV28, the J gene TRBJ2-2; 12 bases map to TRBD2. After removal of 3 bases from V and 6 bases from J, the junction contained 11 bases not matched to a gene. Per the germline V gene, CDR1 is MDHEN and CDR2 is SYDVKM. The CDR3 sequence is 18 residues long. The CDR3 is CASSFASGRAGAPGELFF. CDR3 DNA sequence: TGTGCCAGCAGTTTTGCTAGCGGGAGGGCCGGGGCACCCGGGGAGCTGTTTTTT. Full variable domain (remainder filled in from reference TRBV28 and TRBJ2-2): DVKVTQSSRYLVKRTGEKVFLECVQDMDHENMFWYRQDPGLGLRLIYFSYDVKMKEKGDIPEGYSVSREKKERFSLILESASTNQTSMYLCASSFASGRAGAPGELFFGEGSRLTVL.

The V and J genes are TRBV6-2 or TRBV6-3 and TRBJ1-1, with D possibly TRBD1 on 5 matching bases. CDR3 size: 15 residues. Trimming left V 2 bases short and J 5 bases short, with 15 bases between. Germline-derived CDR1 and CDR2 are MNHEY and SVGEGT. The CDR3 loop is CASSYGGIYRTEAFF. The CDR3 region has the DNA TGTGCCAGCAGTTACGGGGGAATCTACAGGACTGAAGCTTTCTTT.

This clonotype came up many times. The chain couples TRBV7-8 to TRBJ1-5, with no clear D. CDR1 is SGHVS and CDR2 is FQNEAQ in the germline V gene. Trimming cost V 5 bases and J 0 bases, with 11 bases left between them. The CDR3 loop spans 15 amino acids. CDR3 amino acids: CASSGGEYSNQPQHF. DNA for the CDR3: TGTGCCAGCAGCGGAGGAGAGTATAGCAATCAGCCCCAGCATTTT.

The chain joins TRBV29-1 to TRBJ1-2; TRBD1 aligns across 8 bases. V trimming: 5 bases; J trimming: 0 bases; junction bases outside the gene matches: 5. The CDR3 consists of 14 residues. Germline CDR1 reads SQVTM; CDR2 reads ANQGSEA. CDR3 amino acids: CSVYGTGSNYGYTF. CDR3 bases: TGCAGCGTTTACGGGACAGGCTCTAACTATGGCTACACCTTC. The complete variable domain, with remaining parts taken from reference TRBV29-1 and TRBJ1-2, reads SAVISQKPSRDICQRGTSLTIQCQVDSQVTMMFWYRQQPGQSLTLIATANQGSEATYESGFVIDKFPISRPNLTFSTLTVSNMSPEDSSIYLCSVYGTGSNYGYTFGSGTRLTVV.

This clonotype was seen a few times. The chain joins TRBV10-3 to TRBJ1-1, with D hard to call. The CDR3 is made up of 13 amino acids. V was shortened by 10 bases and J by 0 bases, with 12 bases between the two germline ends. Per germline, CDR1 ENHRY and CDR2 SYGVKD. CDR3: CATREELNTEAFF. CDR3 in DNA: TGTGCCACGAGGGAAGAATTGAACACTGAAGCTTTCTTT.

This clonotype was recorded a few times. The chain employs TRBV6-4 and TRBJ1-6, with 11 nucleotides matching TRBD1. Per germline, CDR1 MRHNA and CDR2 SNTAGT. The V gene end was trimmed by 5 bases and the J gene end by 12 bases; junction bases not matched to a gene: 3. The CDR3 has 13 amino acids. The CDR3 spells CASSPDRGRPLHF. CDR3 nucleotides: TGTGCCAGCAGTCCGGACAGGGGGCGACCCCTCCACTTT.

Only a few counts were recorded for this clonotype. V is TRBV28 and J is TRBJ2-3; D remains unclear. CDR1 is MDHEN, CDR2 SYDVKM, per germline. Trimming stripped 2 bases from V and 0 bases from J, with 15 bases between. The CDR3 sequence is 17 residues long. The CDR3 nucleotides read TGTGCCAGCAGTTTACTCTGGGCAGCTACTAGCACAGATACGCAGTATTTT. It translates to CASSLLWAATSTDTQYF.

The gene calls are TRBV11-2 and TRBJ1-1, with unresolved D. The CDR3 contains 14 residues. Looked up from germline, CDR1 is SGHAT and CDR2 is FQNNGV. With 5 bases removed from V and 5 bases from J, the gap between germline ends came to 15 bases. CDR3 sequence reads: CASSPTWGGTEAFF. The DNA of the CDR3 is TGTGCCAGCAGCCCCACGTGGGGTGGGACTGAAGCTTTCTTT.

In this sample, this clonotype turned up many times. The rearrangement links TRBV19 to TRBJ2-2; D is undetermined. V was clipped by 6 bases and J by 3 bases, with 11 bases between them. Germline V gene lookup returns CDR1 LNHDA and CDR2 SQIVND (reference sequence). The CDR3 totals 14 residues. The CDR3 DNA reads as TGTGCCAGTAGATCGGACGGCTACACCGGGGAGCTGTTTTTT. Residues: CASRSDGYTGELFF. Full variable domain (missing parts from reference TRBV19 and TRBJ2-2): DGGITQSPKYLFRKEGQNVTLSCEQNLNHDAMYWYRQDPGQGLRLIYYSQIVNDFQKGDIAEGYSVSREKKESFPLTVTSAQKNPTAFYLCASRSDGYTGELFFGEGSRLTVL.

The V and J genes are TRBV7-8 and TRBJ2-7, with 7 nucleotides matching TRBD1. The CDR3 covers 15 residues. In germline, CDR1 is SGHVS, CDR2 FQNEAQ. J gave up 0 bases and V 1 base, and 3 bases lay outside the gene matches. DNA of the CDR3: TGTGCCAGCAGCTTAGTGGGACAGACCTCCTACGAGCAGTACTTC. This encodes CASSLVGQTSYEQYF.

This chain connects TRBV29-1 to TRBJ2-7; no firm D call. Germline CDR1 is SQVTM and CDR2 is ANQGSEA. The V end was cut by 1 base, the J end by 2 bases, with 6 bases between. This CDR3 spans 12 amino acids. The CDR3 is CSVEGAAYEQYF. CDR3 coding DNA: TGCAGCGTTGAAGGGGCTGCCTACGAGCAGTACTTC.

In its sample, this clonotype was seen a few times. The genes are TRBV7-9 and TRBJ2-3, with D hard to call. CDR3 length: 17 residues. The V and J ends lost 5 bases and 0 bases respectively, with 18 bases between them. Germline V CDR1 and CDR2: SEHNR, FQNEAQ (reference sequence). The CDR3 sequence is CASSPDFGRVSTDTQYF. CDR3 DNA: TGTGCCAGCAGCCCAGATTTCGGGCGTGTTAGCACAGATACGCAGTATTTT.

The chain employs TRBV10-3 and TRBJ2-7, with 7 bases identical to TRBD1. Losses at the gene ends were 0 bases for V and 0 bases for J; bases not matched to a gene: 5. CDR1 is ENHRY and CDR2 is SYGVKD in the germline V gene. The CDR3 is made up of 16 amino acids. The CDR3 region is CAISESPDRSSYEQYF. CDR3 coding DNA: TGTGCCATCAGTGAGTCACCGGACAGGAGCTCCTACGAGCAGTACTTC.

The V call is TRBV4-2, the J call TRBJ2-2; the D is unclear. V was shortened by 2 bases and J by 4 bases, with 8 bases between the two germline ends. Germline V lookup: CDR1 LGHNA, CDR2 YNFKEQ. The CDR3 sequence is 14 residues long. DNA of the CDR3: TGTGCCAGCAGCCAAATTGACGGCACCGGGGAGCTGTTTTTT. This translates into CASSQIDGTGELFF.

The chain combines TRBV27 with TRBJ2-7; D is perhaps TRBD2 (7 bases). The CDR3 is 14 residues long. Trimming removed 5 bases from V and 4 bases from J, with 15 bases in between. Germline V gene lookup returns CDR1 MNHEY and CDR2 SMNVEV (reference sequence). The DNA for the CDR3 is TGTGCCAGCAGTACCGGACTAGGGGGTTACGAGCAGTACTTC. This gives the protein CASSTGLGGYEQYF.

This sequence joins TRBV5-6 and TRBJ1-3; no clear D gene. The V end was cut by 1 base, the J end by 8 bases, with 10 bases between. The CDR3 has 13 residues. The germline gives CDR1 SGHDT, CDR2 YYEEEE. As DNA, the CDR3 is TGTGCCAGCAGCTTGCCAAGGGCTTACACCATATATTTT. It translates to CASSLPRAYTIYF.

This clonotype appeared a single time. The chain links TRBV5-8 to TRBJ2-7; D remains unclear. Per germline, CDR1 SGHTS and CDR2 YDEGEE. The germline V and J ends were trimmed by 4 bases and 2 bases, with 16 bases remaining between them. This CDR3 spans 15 amino acids. CDR3 residues: CASSLGFLKTYEQYF. CDR3 in DNA: TGTGCCAGCAGCCTCGGGTTCTTAAAAACCTACGAGCAGTACTTC. Variable domain in full (rest from reference TRBV5-8 and TRBJ2-7): EAGVTQSPTHLIKTRGQQATLRCSPISGHTSVYWYQQALGLGLQFLLWYDEGEERNRGNFPPRFSGRQFPNYSSELNVNALELEDSALYLCASSLGFLKTYEQYFGPGTRLTVT.

This clonotype has a count of ten or more. V and J are TRBV10-3 and TRBJ2-2; no reliable D call. Germline-derived CDR1 and CDR2 are ENHRY and SYGVKD. Trimming left V 4 bases short and J 14 bases short, with 17 bases between. The CDR3 is made up of 13 amino acids. CDR3 in amino acids: CAISAGAKPPLFF. The CDR3 region has the DNA TGTGCCATCAGTGCTGGAGCTAAGCCCCCCCTGTTTTTT.

The rearrangement links TRBV20-1 to TRBJ2-7; 8 bases map to TRBD2. V trimming: 0 bases; J trimming: 3 bases; junction bases outside the gene matches: 7. In germline, CDR1 is DFQATT, CDR2 SNEGSKA (reference sequence). The CDR3 is 15 residues long. The CDR3 protein is CSARDLTSGLYEQYF. Written as DNA, the CDR3 is TGCAGTGCTAGAGATCTAACTAGCGGACTCTACGAGCAGTACTTC.

In DNA, the CDR3 is TGTGCCAGCTCACCGTCGACTAGCGGACGCTACGAGCAGTACTTC. Its protein is CASSPSTSGRYEQYF. The chain employs TRBV18 and TRBJ2-7, with 9 nucleotides matching TRBD2. CDR1 KGHSH and CDR2 LQKENI come from the germline V gene. The CDR3 totals 15 residues. V was pared by 3 bases and J by 3 bases, with 6 bases of the junction left unmatched.

Written as DNA, the CDR3 is TGTGCCACCAGTGATTTGACAGGGTCCGTCGGGGAGCTGTTTTTT. Protein sequence: CATSDLTGSVGELFF. This chain joins TRBV24-1 and TRBJ2-2; the D gene is possibly TRBD1 (6 bases). V lost 0 bases and J lost 7, with 11 bases in between. Germline V lookup: CDR1 KGHDR, CDR2 SFDVKD. The CDR3 covers 15 residues.

This clonotype was found once. The CDR3 end shows no conserved phenylalanine or tryptophan, and so a read error is likely. The chain couples TRBV29-1 to TRBJ2-1; 9 bases are a match to TRBD2. Trimming took 4 bases from V and 4 from J; bases not matched to a gene: 8. Looked up from germline, CDR1 is SQVTM and CDR2 is ANQGSEA. The CDR3 totals 15 residues. Here the CDR3 reads CSVGTAGGIYNEQFL. The CDR3 DNA reads TGCAGCGTTGGGACGGCGGGAGGGATTTACAATGAGCAGTTCTTA.

The gene calls are TRBV7-9 and TRBJ2-7; D perhaps matches TRBD2 (5 bases). Germline loops: CDR1 SEHNR, CDR2 FQNEAQ (reference sequence). The CDR3 loop spans 13 amino acids. The V end was cut by 5 bases, the J end by 3 bases, with 11 bases between. The DNA for the CDR3 is TGTGCCAGCAGCCCCCCAGAGGGCTACGAGCAGTACTTC. Translated, it gives CASSPPEGYEQYF.

The chain employs TRBV7-2 and TRBJ2-2, with no clear D. The CDR3 has 15 amino acids. The germline CDR1 and CDR2 sequences are SGHTA and FQGNSA. Trimming cost V 1 base and J 7 bases, with 13 bases left between them. CDR3 region: CASSLEGSSSGELFF. As DNA, the CDR3 is TGTGCCAGCAGCTTAGAGGGTAGCTCGAGCGGGGAGCTGTTTTTT.

This clonotype was counted between two and nine times. The chain employs TRBV11-2 and TRBJ2-7; no clear D. This CDR3 has 15 residues. The V end lost 8 bases, the J end lost 3 bases, and 20 bases lay between the germline ends. Germline CDR1 reads SGHAT; CDR2 reads FQNNGV. The CDR3 region is CASSQRKGSDYEQYF. CDR3 sequence (DNA): TGTGCCAGCTCTCAGAGGAAGGGATCGGACTACGAGCAGTACTTC.